This T cell receptor (beta chain) was recovered during a study of T cells in localized non-small cell lung cancer. TCRdb's table, derived via immunoSEQ multiplex PCR, lists solely in-frame clones and lacks some. Of about 2,200 clones in the sample, roughly 25% were seen once. Germline V gene lookup returns CDR1 KGHSH and CDR2 LQKENI. Trimming stripped 6 bases from V and 3 bases from J, with 9 bases between. This CDR3 spans 12 amino acids. The sequence came from a man aged 40 to 69 with stage III lung adenocarcinoma. The rearrangement joins TRBV18 to TRBJ2-7; tentatively, D is TRBD1 (5 bases). The material was lung tumor tissue, obtained before any cancer treatment. The CDR3 nucleotides read TGTGCCAGCTCCCCAGGGATCTACGAGCAGTACTTC. Amino acids: CASSPGIYEQYF.